Listed below are T cell receptor beta chains from one sample, sequenced in a study of vaccination effects on CD4 cells after COVID-19. Their specific antigens are unknown. The table came from immunoSEQ multiplex PCR; TCRdb's copy has only in-frame clones and leaves some out. The table records some 22,000 clones, approximately 76% of them present only once. The sequencing here drew on CD4+ T cells from PBMCs cultured with HCoV-229E spike peptides, taken after COVID-19 vaccination. The receptors derive from a human donor who received a COVID-19 vaccine. The CDR3 runs from the conserved cysteine through the conserved F or W. D genes are given only for firm matches. Size tells how often a clone was seen (once, few, many) or the class of an expanded clone, and some rows leave it out.

D gene: -
clone size: -
J gene: TRBJ2-3
V gene: TRBV14
CDR3 protein: CASSQVLGQFTDTQYF
CDR3 DNA: TGTGCCAGCAGCCAAGTTTTGGGTCAATTCACAGATACGCAGTATTTT

D gene: -
clone size: -
J gene: TRBJ1-4
V gene: TRBV4-1
CDR3 protein: CASSSPGATNEKLFF
CDR3 DNA: TGCGCCAGCAGCTCTCCAGGGGCAACTAATGAAAAACTGTTTTTT

D gene: -
clone size: -
J gene: TRBJ2-3
V gene: TRBV6-5
CDR3 protein: CASSAHSTDTQYF
CDR3 DNA: TGTGCCAGCAGCGCGCATAGCACAGATACGCAGTATTTT

D gene: -
clone size: -
J gene: TRBJ1-3
V gene: TRBV10-2
CDR3 protein: CASSAGGNTIYF
CDR3 DNA: TGCGCCAGCAGTGCAGGGGGAAACACCATATATTTT

D gene: -
clone size: few
J gene: TRBJ1-2
V gene: TRBV5-1
CDR3 protein: CASSSLTTDYGYTF
CDR3 DNA: TGCGCCAGCAGCTCGCTGACAACCGATTATGGCTACACCTTC

D gene: -
clone size: -
J gene: TRBJ2-1
V gene: TRBV18
CDR3 protein: CASSPRDQSWEQFF
CDR3 DNA: TGTGCCAGCTCACCTCGGGACCAAAGTTGGGAGCAGTTCTTC

D gene: -
clone size: -
J gene: TRBJ1-5
V gene: TRBV6-5
CDR3 protein: CASRQGSNQPQHF
CDR3 DNA: TGTGCCAGCAGACAGGGCAGCAATCAGCCCCAGCATTTT

D gene: TRBD1
clone size: -
J gene: TRBJ1-2
V gene: TRBV4-1
CDR3 protein: CASSLTGGDYGYTF
CDR3 DNA: TGCGCCAGCAGTCTAACAGGGGGCGACTATGGCTACACCTTC

D gene: TRBD1
clone size: -
J gene: TRBJ2-7
V gene: TRBV30
CDR3 protein: CAWSGLGTDPSGRSYEQYF
CDR3 DNA: TGTGCCTGGAGTGGATTAGGGACAGATCCCTCGGGGCGCTCCTACGAGCAGTACTTC

D gene: -
clone size: -
J gene: TRBJ1-6
V gene: TRBV12-5
CDR3 protein: CASVIGPNSPLHF
CDR3 DNA: TGTGCTAGTGTTATAGGACCAAATTCACCCCTCCACTTT

D gene: -
clone size: -
J gene: TRBJ1-1
V gene: TRBV12-3/TRBV12-4
CDR3 protein: CASWGGGPQGAFF
CDR3 DNA: TGTGCCAGTTGGGGTGGGGGCCCACAAGGAGCTTTCTTT

D gene: -
clone size: -
J gene: TRBJ1-1
V gene: TRBV5-1
CDR3 protein: CASSLAYPRDLKAFF
CDR3 DNA: TGCGCCAGCAGCTTGGCCTACCCGAGGGACCTGAAAGCTTTCTTT

D gene: -
clone size: -
J gene: TRBJ1-3
V gene: TRBV3-1/TRBV3-2
CDR3 protein: CASSQITPESFSGNTIYF
CDR3 DNA: TGTGCCAGCAGCCAAATAACCCCCGAGAGCTTCTCAGGAAACACCATATATTTT

D gene: -
clone size: -
J gene: TRBJ1-1
V gene: TRBV19
CDR3 protein: CASSRKTGGNTEAFF
CDR3 DNA: TGTGCCAGTAGTCGTAAGACGGGGGGGAACACTGAAGCTTTCTTT

D gene: -
clone size: -
J gene: TRBJ1-5
V gene: TRBV2
CDR3 protein: CASTGDGQPQHF
CDR3 DNA: TGTGCCAGCACAGGGGACGGTCAGCCCCAGCATTTT

D gene: -
clone size: -
J gene: TRBJ2-1
V gene: TRBV18
CDR3 protein: CASSEYNEQFF
CDR3 DNA: TGTGCCAGCTCGGAGTACAATGAGCAGTTCTTC

D gene: -
clone size: -
J gene: TRBJ1-2
V gene: TRBV12-3/TRBV12-4
CDR3 protein: CASTLSLGDGYTF
CDR3 DNA: TGTGCCAGCACCCTGAGCCTTGGGGATGGCTACACCTTC

D gene: -
clone size: -
J gene: TRBJ1-2
V gene: TRBV12-3/TRBV12-4
CDR3 protein: CASSSRYNYGYTF
CDR3 DNA: TGTGCCAGCAGTTCGAGATATAACTATGGCTACACCTTC

D gene: -
clone size: -
J gene: TRBJ1-4
V gene: TRBV28
CDR3 protein: CASAGGGNEKLFF
CDR3 DNA: TGTGCCAGCGCAGGAGGCGGTAATGAAAAACTGTTTTTT

D gene: -
clone size: -
J gene: TRBJ2-7
V gene: TRBV12-3/TRBV12-4
CDR3 protein: CASSYGHYEQYF
CDR3 DNA: TGTGCCAGCAGTTACGGCCACTACGAGCAGTACTTC

D gene: -
clone size: -
J gene: TRBJ2-1
V gene: TRBV3-1/TRBV3-2
CDR3 protein: CASSQMAASDNEQFF
CDR3 DNA: TGTGCCAGCAGCCAGATGGCGGCTAGTGACAATGAGCAGTTCTTC

D gene: -
clone size: -
J gene: TRBJ2-7
V gene: TRBV3-1/TRBV3-2
CDR3 protein: CASSQDVGTQQYF
CDR3 DNA: TGTGCCAGCAGCCAAGATGTAGGGACCCAGCAGTACTTC

D gene: -
clone size: -
J gene: TRBJ2-7
V gene: TRBV4-1
CDR3 protein: CASSQRLTGTTTSYEQYF
CDR3 DNA: TGCGCCAGCAGCCAAAGACTGACCGGGACAACGACTTCCTACGAGCAGTACTTC

D gene: -
clone size: once
J gene: TRBJ1-2
V gene: TRBV5-1
CDR3 protein: CASSLVQNYGYTF
CDR3 DNA: TGCGCCAGCAGCTTGGTACAGAACTATGGCTACACCTTC

D gene: -
clone size: -
J gene: TRBJ1-1
V gene: TRBV20-1
CDR3 protein: CSASSGHEAFF
CDR3 DNA: TGCAGTGCTTCTTCAGGGCATGAAGCTTTCTTT

D gene: TRBD1
clone size: -
J gene: TRBJ1-6
V gene: TRBV2
CDR3 protein: CASSGTGGPPHF
CDR3 DNA: TGTGCCAGCAGCGGGACAGGGGGCCCCCCCCACTTT

D gene: -
clone size: -
J gene: TRBJ2-7
V gene: TRBV11-1
CDR3 protein: CASRGRDTSSYEQYF
CDR3 DNA: TGTGCCAGCAGAGGAAGAGACACCAGCTCCTACGAGCAGTACTTC

D gene: -
clone size: -
J gene: TRBJ2-2
V gene: TRBV19
CDR3 protein: CASSIDRASTNTGELFF
CDR3 DNA: TGTGCCAGTAGTATAGATCGCGCCAGCACGAACACCGGGGAGCTGTTTTTT

D gene: -
clone size: -
J gene: TRBJ2-1
V gene: TRBV12-3/TRBV12-4
CDR3 protein: CASSFGLYNEQFF
CDR3 DNA: TGTGCCAGCAGTTTTGGGCTTTACAATGAGCAGTTCTTC

D gene: -
clone size: -
J gene: TRBJ2-7
V gene: TRBV6-5
CDR3 protein: CASSYGGANYEQYF
CDR3 DNA: TGTGCCAGCAGTTACGGGGGGGCCAACTACGAGCAGTACTTC

D gene: TRBD1
clone size: -
J gene: TRBJ1-4
V gene: TRBV12-3/TRBV12-4
CDR3 protein: CASSFQGVEKLFF
CDR3 DNA: TGTGCCAGCAGTTTCCAGGGGGTGGAAAAACTGTTTTTT

D gene: TRBD1
clone size: -
J gene: TRBJ2-5
V gene: TRBV5-1
CDR3 protein: CASSLDGTEETQYF
CDR3 DNA: TGCGCCAGCAGCTTGGACGGGACAGAAGAGACCCAGTACTTC

D gene: -
clone size: -
J gene: TRBJ1-2
V gene: TRBV4-1
CDR3 protein: CASSPGGLLLGDYGYTF
CDR3 DNA: TGCGCCAGCAGCCCGGGCGGTCTACTCCTCGGGGACTATGGCTACACCTTC

D gene: -
clone size: -
J gene: TRBJ2-1
V gene: TRBV5-1
CDR3 protein: CASSLGRAGYNEQFF
CDR3 DNA: TGCGCCAGCAGCTTGGGGCGGGCGGGTTACAATGAGCAGTTCTTC

D gene: -
clone size: -
J gene: TRBJ1-2
V gene: TRBV27
CDR3 protein: CASSLDPLIYGYTF
CDR3 DNA: TGTGCCAGCAGTTTAGACCCTCTGATCTATGGCTACACCTTC

D gene: -
clone size: once
J gene: TRBJ1-1
V gene: TRBV7-2
CDR3 protein: CASSLLKGAFF
CDR3 DNA: TGTGCCAGCAGCTTATTAAAGGGGGCTTTCTTT

D gene: TRBD1
clone size: -
J gene: TRBJ2-1
V gene: TRBV4-1
CDR3 protein: CASSQETGFQGNEQFF
CDR3 DNA: TGCGCCAGCAGCCAAGAGACAGGGTTTCAAGGGAATGAGCAGTTCTTC

D gene: -
clone size: -
J gene: TRBJ2-4
V gene: TRBV7-2
CDR3 protein: CASSSFRGNIQYF
CDR3 DNA: TGTGCCAGCAGCTCTTTCAGGGGAAACATTCAGTACTTC

D gene: TRBD2
clone size: once
J gene: TRBJ2-7
V gene: TRBV7-8
CDR3 protein: CASSLSGTTYTPYEQYF
CDR3 DNA: TGTGCCAGCAGCTTGTCCGGGACTACGTACACCCCCTACGAGCAGTACTTC

D gene: TRBD2
clone size: -
J gene: TRBJ2-1
V gene: TRBV5-5
CDR3 protein: CASSPVQGTSGRNEQFF
CDR3 DNA: TGTGCCAGCAGCCCTGTGCAGGGGACTAGCGGGAGGAATGAGCAGTTCTTC

D gene: TRBD1
clone size: -
J gene: TRBJ1-4
V gene: TRBV5-1
CDR3 protein: CASSDGTVGEKLFF
CDR3 DNA: TGCGCCAGCAGCGACGGGACAGTTGGTGAAAAACTGTTTTTT

D gene: -
clone size: -
J gene: TRBJ2-7
V gene: TRBV7-2
CDR3 protein: CASSPTGYEQYF
CDR3 DNA: TGTGCCAGCAGCCCAACAGGCTACGAGCAGTACTTC

D gene: -
clone size: few
J gene: TRBJ1-5
V gene: TRBV3-1/TRBV3-2
CDR3 protein: CASSQDRGSNQPQHF
CDR3 DNA: TGTGCCAGCAGCCAAGATCGGGGGAGCAATCAGCCCCAGCATTTT

D gene: -
clone size: few
J gene: TRBJ2-3
V gene: TRBV11-3
CDR3 protein: CASSKGPDTQYF
CDR3 DNA: TGTGCCAGCAGCAAAGGTCCGGATACGCAGTATTTT

D gene: -
clone size: -
J gene: TRBJ1-5
V gene: TRBV6-5
CDR3 protein: CASNGGRDPYQPQHF
CDR3 DNA: TGTGCCAGCAACGGGGGGCGCGATCCTTATCAGCCCCAGCATTTT

D gene: TRBD1
clone size: -
J gene: TRBJ2-1
V gene: TRBV7-9
CDR3 protein: CALRQGSYEQFF
CDR3 DNA: TGTGCCCTAAGACAGGGTTCGTATGAGCAGTTCTTC

D gene: -
clone size: -
J gene: TRBJ2-5
V gene: TRBV18
CDR3 protein: CASSPKPDTQETQYF
CDR3 DNA: TGTGCCAGCTCACCGAAACCGGACACCCAAGAGACCCAGTACTTC

D gene: TRBD1
clone size: -
J gene: TRBJ1-3
V gene: TRBV3-1/TRBV3-2
CDR3 protein: CASSQPLTGGRGNTIYF
CDR3 DNA: TGTGCCAGCAGCCAACCACTGACAGGGGGCAGAGGAAACACCATATATTTT

D gene: TRBD2
clone size: -
J gene: TRBJ2-1
V gene: TRBV13
CDR3 protein: CASSWPGLAGGEQFF
CDR3 DNA: TGTGCCAGCAGCTGGCCGGGACTAGCGGGAGGCGAGCAGTTCTTC

D gene: -
clone size: -
J gene: TRBJ1-5
V gene: TRBV19
CDR3 protein: CASSSRQDLLGQPQHF
CDR3 DNA: TGTGCCAGTAGTTCAAGGCAGGATCTGCTGGGTCAGCCCCAGCATTTT

D gene: -
clone size: -
J gene: TRBJ1-2
V gene: TRBV10-3
CDR3 protein: CATTKMAENYGYTF
CDR3 DNA: TGTGCCACGACCAAGATGGCTGAGAACTATGGCTACACCTTC

D gene: -
clone size: -
J gene: TRBJ2-7
V gene: TRBV7-9
CDR3 protein: CASSLGEVAEQYF
CDR3 DNA: TGTGCCAGCAGCTTAGGAGAGGTGGCCGAGCAGTACTTC

D gene: TRBD1
clone size: -
J gene: TRBJ1-5
V gene: TRBV19
CDR3 protein: CASSAGQLLYSNQPQHF
CDR3 DNA: TGTGCCAGTAGTGCGGGACAGCTCTTGTATAGCAATCAGCCCCAGCATTTT

D gene: TRBD2
clone size: -
J gene: TRBJ2-7
V gene: TRBV6-1
CDR3 protein: CASSEVLAGTYEQYF
CDR3 DNA: TGTGCCAGCAGTGAAGTACTAGCGGGTACCTACGAGCAGTACTTC

D gene: -
clone size: -
J gene: TRBJ1-4
V gene: TRBV6-5
CDR3 protein: CASIAGGTNEKLFF
CDR3 DNA: TGTGCCAGCATCGCGGGGGGCACTAATGAAAAACTGTTTTTT

D gene: -
clone size: -
J gene: TRBJ1-1
V gene: TRBV15
CDR3 protein: CATSPQGSGLGAFF
CDR3 DNA: TGTGCCACCAGCCCACAGGGCTCGGGGCTAGGAGCTTTCTTT

D gene: -
clone size: -
J gene: TRBJ1-3
V gene: TRBV6-5
CDR3 protein: CASFSRVSGNTIYF
CDR3 DNA: TGTGCCAGCTTCAGCCGGGTCTCTGGAAACACCATATATTTT

D gene: TRBD1
clone size: -
J gene: TRBJ2-2
V gene: TRBV11-1
CDR3 protein: CASSPGQGAAGELFF
CDR3 DNA: TGTGCCAGCAGCCCGGGACAGGGGGCAGCCGGGGAGCTGTTTTTT

D gene: -
clone size: -
J gene: TRBJ2-7
V gene: TRBV5-6
CDR3 protein: CASTTGPYEQYF
CDR3 DNA: TGTGCCAGCACCACAGGGCCCTACGAGCAGTACTTC

D gene: -
clone size: -
J gene: TRBJ1-3
V gene: TRBV2
CDR3 protein: CASSQLLVAGNTIYF
CDR3 DNA: TGTGCCAGCAGTCAACTGCTTGTGGCCGGAAACACCATATATTTT